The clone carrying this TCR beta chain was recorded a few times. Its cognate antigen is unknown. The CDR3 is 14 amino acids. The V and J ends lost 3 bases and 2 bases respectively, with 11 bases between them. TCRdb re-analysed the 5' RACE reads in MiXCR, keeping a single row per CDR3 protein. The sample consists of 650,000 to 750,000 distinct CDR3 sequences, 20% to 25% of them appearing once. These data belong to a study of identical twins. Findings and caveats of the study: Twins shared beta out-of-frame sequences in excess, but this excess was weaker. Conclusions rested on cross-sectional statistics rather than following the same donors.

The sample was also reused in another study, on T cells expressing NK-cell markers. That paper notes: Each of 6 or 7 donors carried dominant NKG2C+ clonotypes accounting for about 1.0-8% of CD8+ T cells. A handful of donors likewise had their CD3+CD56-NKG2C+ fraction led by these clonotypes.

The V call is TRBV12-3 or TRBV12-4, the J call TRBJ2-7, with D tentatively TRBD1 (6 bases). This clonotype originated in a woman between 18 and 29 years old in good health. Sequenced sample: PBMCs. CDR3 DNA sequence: TGTGCCAGCAGTTTGAGAAACAGGGCCTACGAGCAGTACTTC. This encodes CASSLRNRAYEQYF.